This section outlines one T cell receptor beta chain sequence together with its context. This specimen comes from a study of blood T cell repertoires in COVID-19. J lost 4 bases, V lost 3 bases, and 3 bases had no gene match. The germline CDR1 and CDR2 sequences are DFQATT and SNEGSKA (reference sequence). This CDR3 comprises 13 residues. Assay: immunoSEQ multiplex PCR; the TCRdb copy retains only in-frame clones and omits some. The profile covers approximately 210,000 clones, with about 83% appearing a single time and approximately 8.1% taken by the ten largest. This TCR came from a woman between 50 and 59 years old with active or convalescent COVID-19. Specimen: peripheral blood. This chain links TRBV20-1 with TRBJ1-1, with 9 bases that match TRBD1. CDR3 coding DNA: TGCAGTGCTAGTATGACAGGGGGCACTGAAGCTTTCTTT. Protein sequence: CSASMTGGTEAFF.